This T cell receptor (beta chain) was obtained from a study of blood T cell repertoires in COVID-19. Study context: The analysed material was cDNA or gDNA that came from T cells, B-cell-depleted T cells, or PBMCs.

Here immunoSEQ multiplex PCR was the method, and the copy in TCRdb shows in-frame clones only, minus some. Of about 290,000 clones in the sample, about nine tenths were seen once. The length of the CDR3 is 15 residues. Germline CDR1 reads MNHEY; CDR2 reads SMNVEV (reference sequence). V lost 5 bases and J lost 5, with 16 bases in between. The sample comprised peripheral blood. This chain links TRBV27 with TRBJ2-1, with a tentative D call TRBD1 (7 bases). The clonotype originates from a woman in her thirties with COVID-19, enrolled during active disease. Here the CDR3 reads CASSKTGTGNNEQFF. CDR3 bases: TGTGCCAGCAGTAAGACAGGGACTGGGAACAATGAGCAGTTCTTC.